These T cell receptor beta chains were read from a single sample in a study of cytomegalovirus exposure and HLA in healthy donors. Clones were sequenced by immunoSEQ multiplex PCR, and TCRdb holds only the in-frame ones, with some missing. The table lists hundreds of thousands of clones, 82% of them singletons. The sequenced sample was PBMCs. The receptors were gathered from a middle-aged man in good health and CMV-seropositive. The CDR3 runs from the conserved cysteine through the conserved F or W. A D gene is named only where the DNA matches it firmly. Size is stated for part of the rows, as once, few or many counts, or as a class when the clone is expanded.

>TRBV7-3|TRBJ1-1|-|-
TGTGCCAGCAGTCCTCAACAGGGTAACACTGAAGCTTTCTTT
CASSPQQGNTEAFF
>TRBV7-2|TRBJ1-1|-|-
TGTGCCAGCAGCAACCAGGGTTACACTGAAGCTTTCTTT
CASSNQGYTEAFF
>TRBV6-5|TRBJ2-7|-|-
TGTGCCACCCGAGCCCCCTCCTTCTACGAGCAGTACTTC
CATRAPSFYEQYF
>TRBV13|TRBJ2-1|-|-
TGTGCCAGCAGCTTACCTCGTAGCGTAAACAATGAGCAGTTCTTC
CASSLPRSVNNEQFF
>TRBV6-1|TRBJ1-2|-|-
TGTGCCAGCAGTGAATATGGACTTAACTATGGCTACACCTTC
CASSEYGLNYGYTF
>TRBV28|TRBJ1-6|-|-
TGTGCCAGCAGTTTGAGTAATTCACCCCTCCACTTT
CASSLSNSPLHF
>TRBV21-1|TRBJ1-5|few|-
TGTGCCAGCCCGGGACACCATAGCAATCAGCCCCAGCATTTT
CASPGHHSNQPQHF
>TRBV5-1|TRBJ2-1|-|TRBD2
TGCGCCAGCAGCGTCGGACTAGCGGGAAGGAATGAGCAGTTCTTC
CASSVGLAGRNEQFF
>TRBV9|TRBJ1-3|-|TRBD1
TGTGCCAGCAGCGTAGAGGGGACAGGGCTTTTTGGTGGAAACACCATATATTTT
CASSVEGTGLFGGNTIYF
>TRBV7-9|TRBJ2-7|-|-
TGTTCCAGCAGCTTACCATCCTCCCGGGACGAGCAGTACTTC
CSSSLPSSRDEQYF
>TRBV25-1|TRBJ1-6|-|-
TGTGCCAGCTGCCTAGGAGACAGCAATTCACCCCTCCACTTT
CASCLGDSNSPLHF